These 8 T cell receptor beta chains originate from one sample sequenced in a study of T cell repertoires in cytomegalovirus infection. TCRdb reanalysed the reads using MiXCR and keeps one entry per CDR3 protein. In the table there are some 940,000 distinct CDR3 sequences, less than 40% of which are singletons. These receptors' targets are unknown. The sequencing used cultured CD8+ T cells from PBMCs, collected from culture after CMV antigen stimulation. The receptors were gathered from a human donor in good health (CMV status not recorded). Some clones in this sample may be carry-over from other donors' samples.

The sample holds many counts of this clonotype. The rearrangement links TRBV7-8 to TRBJ1-1, with 8 bases lining up with TRBD1. Germline V CDR1 and CDR2: SGHVS, FQNEAQ. V was clipped by 5 bases and J by 1 base; unmatched bases: 9. The CDR3 has 16 residues. CDR3 residues: CASSIKPGTGNTEAFF. The CDR3 DNA is TGTGCCAGCAGCATAAAACCCGGGACAGGGAACACTGAAGCTTTCTTT. Complete variable domain (other parts from reference TRBV7-8 and TRBJ1-1): GAGVSQSPRYKVAKRGQDVALRCDPISGHVSLFWYQQALGQGPEFLTYFQNEAQLDKSGLPSDRFFAERPEGSVSTLKIQRTQQEDSAVYLCASSIKPGTGNTEAFFGQGTRLTVV.

This clonotype has a count of ten or more. The chain carries TRBV10-3 and TRBJ1-2; 10 bases match TRBD1. This CDR3 comprises 19 residues. The junction had 17 bases not matched to a gene; V was cut back by 2 bases and J by 5 bases. The germline V gene encodes CDR1 ENHRY and CDR2 SYGVKD. CDR3 DNA sequence: TGTGCCATCAGTGAGACTCCGGGACAGGGGATCCCTCAAGGATATGGCTACACCTTC. It codes for CAISETPGQGIPQGYGYTF.

The CDR3 here is CSATGSEETQYF. The CDR3 DNA reads TGCAGCGCTACAGGCTCGGAAGAGACCCAGTACTTC. This chain joins TRBV29-1 and TRBJ2-5, with D maybe TRBD1 (5 bases). Germline loops: CDR1 SQVTM, CDR2 ANQGSEA. The CDR3 sequence is 12 residues long. V lost 7 bases and J 3 bases, leaving 12 bases between the germline ends.

This chain joins TRBV5-1 and TRBJ2-1, with 7 bases that match TRBD2. V was pared by 4 bases and J by 9 bases, with 7 bases of the junction left unmatched. The CDR3 is 13 residues long. Germline lookup yields CDR1 SGHRS and CDR2 YFSETQ. The CDR3 protein is CASSEPLAAEQFF. Here the CDR3 DNA reads TGCGCCAGCAGCGAGCCGCTAGCGGCTGAGCAGTTCTTC. Filled out from reference TRBV5-1 and TRBJ2-1, the complete variable domain reads KAGVTQTPRYLIKTRGQQVTLSCSPISGHRSVSWYQQTPGQGLQFLFEYFSETQRNKGNFPGRFSGRQFSNSRSEMNVSTLELGDSALYLCASSEPLAAEQFFGPGTRLTVL.

This clonotype showed up many times. This chain links TRBV7-9 with TRBJ1-2, with a tentative D call TRBD1 (6 bases). Germline CDR1 and CDR2: SEHNR and FQNEAQ (reference sequence). Trimming took off 4 bases at V and 8 bases at J, with 23 bases between the two ends. The CDR3 totals 16 residues. The CDR3, as DNA: TGTGCCAGCAGCTCCACCCTGACAGGATCGATCTGGGGCTACACCTTC. Translation: CASSSTLTGSIWGYTF.

This clonotype appeared a single time. The chain is built from TRBV15 and TRBJ2-2; 8 nucleotides agree with TRBD2. This CDR3 contains 16 residues. CDR1 and CDR2 (germline): LNHNV, YYDKDF (reference sequence). The V segment lost 4 bases and the J segment 6 bases; nucleotides outside the gene matches: 10. CDR3 in DNA: TGTGCCACCAGCAAAGTTCGGGGGGGTCCGGCCGGGGAGCTGTTTTTT. Its translation is CATSKVRGGPAGELFF.

The V and J genes are TRBV6-1 and TRBJ2-7; D might be TRBD1 or TRBD2, each matching 5 bases. The CDR3 contains 14 residues. CDR1 is MNHNS, CDR2 SASEGT, per germline. The CDR3 protein is CATITGASSHEQYV. CDR3 DNA sequence: TGTGCCACAATAACCGGGGCCAGCTCCCACGAGCAGTACGTC.

The chain joins TRBV7-8 to TRBJ1-2; D is possibly TRBD1 (5 bases). Germline V CDR1 and CDR2: SGHVS, FQNEAQ. The CDR3 covers 13 residues. V lost 7 bases to trimming and J lost 4 bases, with 13 bases between them. Written as DNA, the CDR3 is TGTGCCAGCAACTCCGGGGGGACCTATGGCTACACCTTC. Its translation is CASNSGGTYGYTF.